This T cell receptor (beta chain) was sequenced during a study of blood T cells in healthy people across ages. Study conclusions and caveats: Samples with more naive T cells showed higher observed beta diversity.

This clonotype was observed a few times. Its antigen remains unidentified. There were healthy Caucasian individuals from Russia, aged roughly 6 to 90, serving as donors. Each sample yielded at least 6 million isolated PBMCs. No fewer than 5 micrograms of total RNA were isolated from every sample. Using a J-beta primer mix together with a sample-barcoded 5' primer, a second PCR was run for roughly 6 to 12 cycles. From the 5' RACE reads, TCRdb called clonotypes with MiXCR, one entry per CDR3 protein. The profile shows about 670,000 distinct CDR3 sequences, roughly half of them singletons. The sequencing sample was made of blood. The sequence derives from a woman over 75 in good health.

The DNA for the CDR3 is TGCAGCGTTGAAGATGGGGCTGGGGCCAACGTCCTGACTTTC. Translating gives CSVEDGAGANVLTF. V and J are TRBV29-1 and TRBJ2-6, with D unclear. Trimming stripped 0 bases from V and 2 bases from J, with 5 bases between. This CDR3 comprises 14 residues. From germline, CDR1 is SQVTM and CDR2 ANQGSEA.